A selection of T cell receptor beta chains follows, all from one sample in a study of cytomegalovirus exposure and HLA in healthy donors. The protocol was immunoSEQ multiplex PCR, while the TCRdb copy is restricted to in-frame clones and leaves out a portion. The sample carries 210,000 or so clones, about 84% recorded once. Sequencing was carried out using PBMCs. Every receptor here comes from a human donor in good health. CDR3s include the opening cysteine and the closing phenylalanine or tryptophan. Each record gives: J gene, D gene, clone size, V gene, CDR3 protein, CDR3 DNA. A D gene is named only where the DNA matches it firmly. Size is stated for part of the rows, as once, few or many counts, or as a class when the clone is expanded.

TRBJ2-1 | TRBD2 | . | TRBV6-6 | CASSYPTSGNNEQFF | TGTGCCAGCAGTTATCCGACTAGCGGGAACAATGAGCAGTTCTTC
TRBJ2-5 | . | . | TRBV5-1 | CASSLGSNQETQYF | TGCGCCAGCAGCTTGGGGTCTAACCAAGAGACCCAGTACTTC
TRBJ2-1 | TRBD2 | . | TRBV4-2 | CASSQERTSGYNEQFF | TGTGCCAGCAGCCAGGAAAGGACTAGCGGTTACAATGAGCAGTTCTTC
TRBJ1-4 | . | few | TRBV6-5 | CASSYRLGEPTEKLFF | TGTGCCAGCAGTTACCGTTTAGGGGAACCTACTGAAAAACTGTTTTTT
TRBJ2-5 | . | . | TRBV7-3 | CASSLTFSADQETQYF | TGTGCCAGCAGCTTAACGTTTAGCGCGGATCAAGAGACCCAGTACTTC
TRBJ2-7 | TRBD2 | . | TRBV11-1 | CASSLLAGPSYEQYF | TGTGCCAGCAGCTTATTAGCGGGGCCCTCCTACGAGCAGTACTTC
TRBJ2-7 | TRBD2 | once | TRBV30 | CAWSVSGGHEQYF | TGTGCCTGGAGTGTGTCGGGAGGCCACGAGCAGTACTTC
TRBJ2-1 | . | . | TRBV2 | CASSDVRVSYNEQFF | TGTGCCAGCAGTGATGTGCGGGTCTCCTACAATGAGCAGTTCTTC
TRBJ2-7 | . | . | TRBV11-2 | CASSLLSEQYF | TGTGCCAGCAGCTTACTCAGCGAGCAGTACTTC
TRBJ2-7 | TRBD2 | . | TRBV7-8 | CASSPGLAGDEQYF | TGTGCCAGCAGCCCCGGACTAGCGGGAGACGAGCAGTACTTC
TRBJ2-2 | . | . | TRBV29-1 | CSVLRARNTGELFF | TGCAGCGTTTTGAGGGCGCGCAACACCGGGGAGCTGTTTTTT
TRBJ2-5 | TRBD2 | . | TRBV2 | CASNILAEETQYF | TGTGCCAGCAACATACTAGCGGAAGAGACCCAGTACTTC
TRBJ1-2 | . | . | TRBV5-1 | CASSSRVGYGYTF | TGCGCCAGCAGCTCCAGGGTTGGCTATGGCTACACCTTC
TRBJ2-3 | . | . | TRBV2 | CASRLQVATDTQYF | TGTGCCAGCAGGTTGCAGGTCGCTACAGATACGCAGTATTTT
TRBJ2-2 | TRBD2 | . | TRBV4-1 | CASSLTRLAERSTGELFF | TGCGCCAGCAGCCTCACTCGACTAGCGGAGAGAAGCACCGGGGAGCTGTTTTTT
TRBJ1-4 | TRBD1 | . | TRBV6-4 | CASSARQGPNEKLFF | TGTGCCAGCAGCGCTAGACAGGGACCTAATGAAAAACTGTTTTTT
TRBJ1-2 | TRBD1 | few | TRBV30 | CAWSVEGAGGYTF | TGTGCCTGGAGTGTAGAGGGGGCTGGCGGCTACACCTTC
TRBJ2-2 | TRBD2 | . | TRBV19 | CASSISGRTGELFF | TGTGCCAGTAGTATTAGCGGGAGGACCGGGGAGCTGTTTTTT
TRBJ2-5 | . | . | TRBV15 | CATSLGIAKETQYF | TGTGCCACCAGCCTCGGGATAGCGAAAGAGACCCAGTACTTC
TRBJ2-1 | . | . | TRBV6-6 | CASRDRLGQFF | TGTGCCAGCAGAGATCGACTAGGACAGTTCTTC
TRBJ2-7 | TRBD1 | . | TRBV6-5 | CASSYSGTDATRQYF | TGTGCCAGCAGTTACTCTGGGACAGACGCTACGAGGCAGTACTTC
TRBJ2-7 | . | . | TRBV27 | CASSLNLGDSYEQYF | TGTGCCAGCAGTCTAAACCTGGGAGATTCCTACGAGCAGTACTTC
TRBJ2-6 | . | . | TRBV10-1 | CASSSSPRRGLWANVLTF | TGCGCCAGCAGTTCTTCACCTCGACGAGGACTCTGGGCCAACGTCCTGACTTTC
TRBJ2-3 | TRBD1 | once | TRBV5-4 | CASSRKTGGLTDTQYF | TGTGCCAGCAGCCGAAAGACAGGGGGACTTACAGATACGCAGTATTTT
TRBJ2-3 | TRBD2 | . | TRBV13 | CASSLRTSGSTDTQYF | TGTGCCAGCAGCCTTAGGACTAGCGGTAGCACAGATACGCAGTATTTT
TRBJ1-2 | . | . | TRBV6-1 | CASSDPAGSNYGYTF | TGTGCCAGCAGTGATCCCGCGGGATCAAACTATGGCTACACCTTC
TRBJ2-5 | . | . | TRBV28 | CASSSTPGRETQYF | TGTGCCAGCAGTTCGACCCCCGGGAGAGAGACCCAGTACTTC
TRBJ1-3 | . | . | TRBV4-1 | CASSQADRDGNTIYF | TGCGCCAGCAGCCAGGCGGACAGAGATGGAAACACCATATATTTT
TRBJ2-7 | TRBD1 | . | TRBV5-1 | CASSTPDRVGEQYF | TGCGCCAGCAGCACCCCGGACAGGGTTGGCGAGCAGTACTTC
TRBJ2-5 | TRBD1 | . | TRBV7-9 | CSSSLFGQVQETQYF | TGTTCCAGCAGCTTATTTGGACAGGTTCAAGAGACCCAGTACTTC
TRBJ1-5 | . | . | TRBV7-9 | CASSLQDNQPQHF | TGTGCCAGCAGCTTACAGGACAATCAGCCCCAGCATTTT
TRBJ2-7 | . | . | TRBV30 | CAWSALDNSYEQYF | TGTGCCTGGAGTGCCCTCGACAATTCCTACGAGCAGTACTTC
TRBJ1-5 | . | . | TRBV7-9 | CASSRSPGDNQPQHF | TGTGCCAGCAGCCGTTCCCCAGGGGACAATCAGCCCCAGCATTTT
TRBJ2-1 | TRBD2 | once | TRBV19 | CASTLAGTSYNEQFF | TGTGCCAGTACCTTAGCGGGAACCTCATACAATGAGCAGTTCTTC
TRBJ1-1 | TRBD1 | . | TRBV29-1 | CSGRTGWNTEAFF | TGCAGCGGAAGGACAGGGTGGAACACTGAAGCTTTCTTT
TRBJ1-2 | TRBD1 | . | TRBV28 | CASSVSTGGHQGYGYTF | TGTGCCAGCAGCGTTTCGACAGGGGGTCATCAGGGATATGGCTACACCTTC
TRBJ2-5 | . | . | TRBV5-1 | CASKRVLLGETQYF | TGCGCCAGCAAACGTGTCTTGCTCGGGGAGACCCAGTACTTC
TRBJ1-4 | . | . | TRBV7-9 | CASSSPGGATNEKLFF | TGTGCCAGCAGCTCCCCGGGGGGGGCAACTAATGAAAAACTGTTTTTT
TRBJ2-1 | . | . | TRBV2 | CASTGGLLSDNEQFF | TGTGCCAGCACTGGTGGACTCCTCTCCGACAATGAGCAGTTCTTC
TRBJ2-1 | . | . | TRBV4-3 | CASSQDLAEAYNEQFF | TGCGCCAGCAGCCAAGATTTAGCGGAGGCCTACAATGAGCAGTTCTTC
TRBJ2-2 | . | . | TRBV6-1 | CASSESPYEGARELFF | TGTGCCAGCAGTGAATCGCCTTATGAGGGAGCGCGGGAGCTGTTTTTT
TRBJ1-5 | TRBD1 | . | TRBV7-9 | CSSSSEGQANQPQHF | TGTTCCAGCAGCTCGGAGGGACAGGCAAATCAGCCCCAGCATTTT
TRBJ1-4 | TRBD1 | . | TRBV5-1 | CASTTGGGTNEKLFF | TGCGCCAGCACCACAGGGGGAGGAACTAATGAAAAACTGTTTTTT
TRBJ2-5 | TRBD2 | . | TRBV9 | CASSVAGGPQETQYF | TGTGCCAGCAGCGTAGCGGGAGGCCCCCAAGAGACCCAGTACTTC
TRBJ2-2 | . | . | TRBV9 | CASSVAGTTLGDGELFF | TGTGCCAGCAGCGTAGCGGGTACTACCTTGGGTGACGGGGAGCTGTTTTTT
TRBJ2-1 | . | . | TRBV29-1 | CGGGHAEQFF | TGCGGGGGGGGGCACGCTGAGCAGTTCTTC
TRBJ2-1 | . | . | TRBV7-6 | CASSLVAENEQFF | TGTGCCAGCAGCTTAGTAGCGGAGAATGAGCAGTTCTTC
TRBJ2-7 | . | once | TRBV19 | CASSPAVSYEQYF | TGTGCCAGTAGCCCCGCGGTATCCTACGAGCAGTACTTC
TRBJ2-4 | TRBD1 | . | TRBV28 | CASSAITGGTYF | TGTGCCAGCAGCGCCATAACAGGGGGCACGTACTTC
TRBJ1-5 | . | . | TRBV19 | CASSIDAQGYNQPQHF | TGTGCCAGTAGTATAGACGCCCAGGGTTACAATCAGCCCCAGCATTTT
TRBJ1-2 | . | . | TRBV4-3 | CASSQDSQGLAGYTF | TGCGCCAGCAGCCAAGATTCTCAGGGTTTGGCTGGCTACACCTTC
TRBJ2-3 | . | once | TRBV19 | CASSTYQGPADTQYF | TGTGCCAGTAGTACATATCAGGGGCCTGCAGATACGCAGTATTTT